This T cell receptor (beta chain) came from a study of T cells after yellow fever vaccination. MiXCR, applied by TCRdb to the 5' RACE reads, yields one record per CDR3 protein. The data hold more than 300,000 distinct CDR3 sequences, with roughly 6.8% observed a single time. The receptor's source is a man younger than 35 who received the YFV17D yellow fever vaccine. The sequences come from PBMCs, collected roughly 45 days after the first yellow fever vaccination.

This CDR3 reads CSARDSGASSYNEQFF. The CDR3 DNA sequence: TGCAGTGCTAGAGATTCGGGGGCCTCCTCCTACAATGAGCAGTTCTTC. The rearrangement uses TRBV20-1 and TRBJ2-1; D could derive from TRBD1 or TRBD2 (6 bases each). In germline, CDR1 is DFQATT, CDR2 SNEGSKA (reference sequence). The CDR3 consists of 16 residues. Trimming left V 0 bases short and J 0 bases short, with 12 bases between.